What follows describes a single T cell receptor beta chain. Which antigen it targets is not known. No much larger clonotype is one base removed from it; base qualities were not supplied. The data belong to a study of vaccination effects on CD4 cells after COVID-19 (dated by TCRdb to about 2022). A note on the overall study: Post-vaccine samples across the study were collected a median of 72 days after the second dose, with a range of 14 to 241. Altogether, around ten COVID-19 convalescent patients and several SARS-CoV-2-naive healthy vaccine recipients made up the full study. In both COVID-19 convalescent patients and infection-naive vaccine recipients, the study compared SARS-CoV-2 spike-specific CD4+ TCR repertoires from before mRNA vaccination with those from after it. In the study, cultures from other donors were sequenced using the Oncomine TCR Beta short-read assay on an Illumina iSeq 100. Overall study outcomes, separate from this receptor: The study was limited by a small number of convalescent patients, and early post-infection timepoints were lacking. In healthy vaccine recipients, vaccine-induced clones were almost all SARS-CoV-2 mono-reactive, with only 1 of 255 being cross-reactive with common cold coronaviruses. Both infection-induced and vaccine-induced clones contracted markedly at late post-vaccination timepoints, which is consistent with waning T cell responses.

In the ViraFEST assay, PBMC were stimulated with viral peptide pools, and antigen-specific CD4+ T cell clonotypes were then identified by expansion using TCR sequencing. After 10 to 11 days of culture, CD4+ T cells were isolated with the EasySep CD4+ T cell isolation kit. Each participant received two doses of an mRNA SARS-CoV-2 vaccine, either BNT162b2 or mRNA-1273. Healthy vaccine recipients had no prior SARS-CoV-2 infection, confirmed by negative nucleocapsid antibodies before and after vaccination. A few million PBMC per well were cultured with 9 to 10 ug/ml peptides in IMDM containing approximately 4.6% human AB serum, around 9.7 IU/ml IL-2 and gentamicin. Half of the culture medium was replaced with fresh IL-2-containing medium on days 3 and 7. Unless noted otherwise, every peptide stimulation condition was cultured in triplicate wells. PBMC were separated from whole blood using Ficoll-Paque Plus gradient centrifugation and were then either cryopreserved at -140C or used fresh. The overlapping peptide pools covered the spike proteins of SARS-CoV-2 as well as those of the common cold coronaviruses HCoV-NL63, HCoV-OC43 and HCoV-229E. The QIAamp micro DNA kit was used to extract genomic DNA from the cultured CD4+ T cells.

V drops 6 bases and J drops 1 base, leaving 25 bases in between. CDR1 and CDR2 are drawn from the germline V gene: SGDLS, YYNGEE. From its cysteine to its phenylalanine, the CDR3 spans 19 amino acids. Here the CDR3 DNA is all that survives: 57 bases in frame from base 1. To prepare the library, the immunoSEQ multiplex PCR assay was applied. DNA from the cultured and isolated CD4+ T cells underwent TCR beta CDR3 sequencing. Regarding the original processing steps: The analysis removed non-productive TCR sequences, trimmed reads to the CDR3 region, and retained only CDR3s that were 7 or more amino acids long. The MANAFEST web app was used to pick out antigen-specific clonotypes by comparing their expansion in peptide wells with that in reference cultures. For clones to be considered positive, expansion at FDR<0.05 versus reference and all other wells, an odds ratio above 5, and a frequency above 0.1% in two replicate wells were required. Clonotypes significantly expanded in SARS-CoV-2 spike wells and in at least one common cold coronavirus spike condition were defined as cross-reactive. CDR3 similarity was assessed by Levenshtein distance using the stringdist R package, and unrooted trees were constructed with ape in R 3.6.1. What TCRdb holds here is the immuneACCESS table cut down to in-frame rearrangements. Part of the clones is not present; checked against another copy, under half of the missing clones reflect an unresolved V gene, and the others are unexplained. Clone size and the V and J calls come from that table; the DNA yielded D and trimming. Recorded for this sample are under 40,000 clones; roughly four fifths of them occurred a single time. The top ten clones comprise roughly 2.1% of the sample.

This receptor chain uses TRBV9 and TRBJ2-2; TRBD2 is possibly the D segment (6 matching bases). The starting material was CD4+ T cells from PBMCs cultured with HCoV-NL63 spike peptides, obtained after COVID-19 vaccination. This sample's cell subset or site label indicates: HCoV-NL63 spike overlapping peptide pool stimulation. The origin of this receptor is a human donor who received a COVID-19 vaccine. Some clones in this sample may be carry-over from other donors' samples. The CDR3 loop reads CASTNRLWVAGQNTGELFF. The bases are TGTGCCAGCACCAACCGCCTTTGGGTGGCGGGGCAGAACACCGGGGAGCTGTTTTTT.